One TCR beta chain is described in this entry. Its antigen is unknown. The sample comes from a study of PD-1 blockade in mismatch repair-deficient tumors. The overall study: Patients had more than ten mismatch repair-deficient cancer types, all previously treated and progressing.

Germline CDR1 and CDR2: DFQATT and SNEGSKA (reference sequence). V lost 3 bases to trimming and J lost 4 bases, with 6 bases between them. The CDR3 extends over 11 amino acids. Assay: immunoSEQ multiplex PCR; the TCRdb copy retains only in-frame clones and omits some. The sample has 100,000 or so clones; 82% are singletons. Study-level results: After pembrolizumab, tumor-resident clones rose rapidly, then generally contracted before radiologic responses.

The chain couples TRBV20-1 to TRBJ2-5; D unclear. Sample: peripheral blood, taken 36 weeks after starting pembrolizumab. The TCR was taken from an adult with mismatch repair-deficient cancer. The CDR3 region has the DNA TGCAGTGCTAGGACGGTAGAGACCCAGTACTTC. The encoded protein is CSARTVETQYF.